This is a list of T cell receptor beta chains from one sample in a study of blood T cell repertoires in COVID-19. Sequenced by immunoSEQ multiplex PCR; TCRdb stores in-frame clones only, minus some. The data show around 150,000 clones, with 75% to 90% seen just once and roughly 13% held by the top ten. The sample taken for sequencing was PBMCs or T cells enriched from blood (not recorded which). The receptors were sampled from a woman aged 55-69 years who had recovered from COVID-19. Both conserved end residues are part of each CDR3. Each record gives: J gene, V gene, CDR3 protein.

j_call: TRBJ1-1; v_call: TRBV7-3; cdr3_aa: CASSAKAGLEAFF
j_call: TRBJ2-3; v_call: TRBV4-2; cdr3_aa: CASSQGRDQDTQYF
j_call: TRBJ2-1; v_call: TRBV10-2; cdr3_aa: CATRPTGTSGGVGQFF
j_call: TRBJ2-1; v_call: TRBV11-3; cdr3_aa: CASSLGGTGHEQFF
j_call: TRBJ2-2; v_call: TRBV19; cdr3_aa: CASRQGAYTGELFF
j_call: TRBJ2-5; v_call: TRBV5-6; cdr3_aa: CASTAGGSIETQYF
j_call: TRBJ2-3; v_call: TRBV2; cdr3_aa: CASKWRGPFTDTQYF
j_call: TRBJ1-2; v_call: TRBV27; cdr3_aa: CASSQGTRGGYTF
j_call: TRBJ2-7; v_call: TRBV29-1; cdr3_aa: CSVDRQGYEQYF
j_call: TRBJ2-5; v_call: TRBV19; cdr3_aa: CASSISSLETQYF
j_call: TRBJ1-1; v_call: TRBV3-1/TRBV3-2; cdr3_aa: CASTPREMNTEAFF
j_call: TRBJ1-1; v_call: TRBV30; cdr3_aa: CAWSPTPAGAFF
j_call: TRBJ2-7; v_call: TRBV30; cdr3_aa: CATWNGGTEQYF
j_call: TRBJ2-7; v_call: TRBV27; cdr3_aa: CASRPSGDFYEQYF
j_call: TRBJ2-1; v_call: TRBV6-6; cdr3_aa: CASSFMYNEQFF
j_call: TRBJ2-1; v_call: TRBV5-1; cdr3_aa: CASSLGSVGPRYNEQFF
j_call: TRBJ2-2; v_call: TRBV25-1; cdr3_aa: CASMGGSGFGELFF
j_call: TRBJ1-1; v_call: TRBV2; cdr3_aa: CASMEDRIMNTEAFF
j_call: TRBJ2-2; v_call: TRBV7-7; cdr3_aa: CASSLQGSNTGELFF
j_call: TRBJ1-1; v_call: TRBV27; cdr3_aa: CASRLYRDTEAFF
j_call: TRBJ2-7; v_call: TRBV12-3/TRBV12-4; cdr3_aa: CASRFGQYEQYF
j_call: TRBJ2-7; v_call: TRBV7-9; cdr3_aa: CAVRPGGGRTYEQYF
j_call: TRBJ1-1; v_call: TRBV5-1; cdr3_aa: CASSDSFTTEAFF
j_call: TRBJ1-2; v_call: TRBV10-3; cdr3_aa: CADRGTRGPGYTF
j_call: TRBJ1-3; v_call: TRBV6-4; cdr3_aa: CASSLGGQGAHSGNTIYF
j_call: TRBJ1-4; v_call: TRBV3-1/TRBV3-2; cdr3_aa: CASSQGGDEKLFF
j_call: TRBJ2-7; v_call: TRBV4-1; cdr3_aa: CASSQVLLTSSYEQYF
j_call: TRBJ1-1; v_call: TRBV5-1; cdr3_aa: CASSLSGTGNTEAFF
j_call: TRBJ2-7; v_call: TRBV6-1; cdr3_aa: CASSDTGTPSYEQYF
j_call: TRBJ2-1; v_call: TRBV7-6; cdr3_aa: CASSGLAARRNEQFF
j_call: TRBJ2-7; v_call: TRBV5-1; cdr3_aa: CASSPDSAEIGEQYF
j_call: TRBJ1-4; v_call: TRBV29-1; cdr3_aa: CSVSHGQSNEKLFF
j_call: TRBJ1-2; v_call: TRBV18; cdr3_aa: CASSPPSGIGYTF
j_call: TRBJ2-3; v_call: TRBV11-3; cdr3_aa: CASSLGLGLAGEATQYF
j_call: TRBJ2-3; v_call: TRBV30; cdr3_aa: CAWSVTGGTDTQYF
j_call: TRBJ1-1; v_call: TRBV28; cdr3_aa: CASSLNSGARQAFF
j_call: TRBJ1-1; v_call: TRBV19; cdr3_aa: CASSVDREQGTEAFF
j_call: TRBJ1-2; v_call: TRBV10-3; cdr3_aa: CAISAQVITNYGYTF
j_call: TRBJ2-5; v_call: TRBV29-1; cdr3_aa: CSVAKQQGWQETQYF